A single T cell receptor (beta chain) is shown here with its context. This clonotype has just a few counts. It lacks a known antigen. No clone much larger than this one lies a single base away; base qualities are absent. This record belongs to a study of T-cell memory formation after mild COVID-19 (dated by TCRdb to the early 2020s). About the full investigation: TCR sequence clusters from the two donors were largely donor specific. In a couple of donors, T-cell clones that expanded and contracted after mild COVID-19 were followed by sequencing TCRalpha and TCRbeta repertoires longitudinally. The cohort was made up of two young adult volunteers, one female and one male, who were previously healthy.

What the study reported, not specific to this receptor: SARS-CoV-2 specificity was not confirmed for the second-wave clones peaking on day 37. Only a couple of mild cases were covered by the study, and larger cohorts that include severe cases with pre-infection samples were considered necessary. Some responding clones were found in pre-infection memory, which suggests that pre-existing cross-reactive memory T cells took part in the SARS-CoV-2 response. Contracting CD4+ clones turned up mainly in the CM and EM memory subsets, whereas EMRA was where CD8+ clones were enriched. Clones contracting from day 15 to 85 had balanced CD4/CD8 phenotypes, while a second wave expanding from day 15 to 37 was biased towards CD4+.

Ficoll-Paque density gradient centrifugation was the method used to isolate PBMCs. The sample was run on an Illumina NovaSeq 6000. cDNA libraries for TCRalpha and TCRbeta were prepared by 5'RACE using constant-segment primers, with sample barcodes and unique molecular identifiers added. Trizol reagent was used to extract RNA from every sample. Libraries were amplified in two PCR steps, with a second sample barcode and Illumina TruSeq adapters added in the second step. Libraries were sequenced on an Illumina NovaSeq with 2 x 150 bp paired-end reads. In the original analysis: Reads were demultiplexed and collapsed into UMI-guided consensus sequences with migec v1.2.7. Using mixcr v2.1.11, UMI consensuses were aligned to TRA and TRB V and J templates and then assembled into clonotypes. Clonotypes were classified as expanded or contracted when called significant by both edgeR and NoisET, with noise models trained on biological replicates. For edgeR calls, the cutoffs were a false discovery rate-adjusted p below 0.01 and a log2 fold-change threshold of 1. As an exploratory analysis of dynamics, max-normalized trajectories of the 1000 most abundant clonotypes were examined by PCA with hierarchical clustering. The CD4 or CD8 phenotype of responding clones was assigned using the separately sequenced CD4+ and CD8+ repertoires. TCRdb reran the public reads through fastp at Q25 and MiXCR, keeping productive beta chains. A single entry per CDR3 protein holds the most common genes and DNA from its merged rows. The V and J calls come from TCRdb's annotation, not from the publication. The sample has around 320,000 distinct CDR3 sequences on record, 13% to 15% of them singletons. Roughly a fifth of the sample is held by the ten biggest clonotypes.

As encoded in the germline V gene, CDR1 is SGHAT while CDR2 is FQNNGV. The CDR3 runs 15 amino acids, cysteine and phenylalanine included. Just CDR3 DNA is preserved here, 45 bases in frame from base 1. V lost 6 bases and J lost 0 bases; the stretch between them is 12 bases long. The sequencing sample was made of PBMCs or a T cell subset sorted from them (not recorded which). This sequence uses TRBV11-2 and TRBJ2-1, with TRBD2 as a weak D call on 6 bases. This clonotype was obtained from a man younger than 30 who had mild COVID-19 (a few samples of this study predate the infection). The sample titles of this study are shuffled in the database, so cell type and time point are left out; the donor was told from shared clones. The CDR3 region reads CASRPSVSSYNEQFF. Here is the DNA: TGTGCCAGCAGACCTAGCGTTAGCTCCTACAATGAGCAGTTCTTC.